Shown below are 20 T cell receptor beta chains from a single sample sequenced in a study of blood T cells in healthy people across ages. Then a second PCR, running roughly 7 to 11 cycles, was carried out with a sample-barcoded 5' primer and a J-beta primer mix. A single record per CDR3 protein comes from TCRdb applying MiXCR to the 5' RACE reads. The sample records approximately 1,700,000 distinct CDR3 sequences, roughly 43% being singletons. The sequenced material came from blood. The receptors stem from a human donor in good health.

The V gene is TRBV28, the J gene TRBJ2-2, with 9 bases aligning to TRBD1. The V and J ends lost 10 bases and 3 bases, in that order; junction bases with no gene match: 12. Germline values: CDR1 MDHEN, CDR2 SYDVKM. This CDR3 has 16 amino acids. Written as DNA, the CDR3 is TGTGCCACGCCCGGGTTTCGGACAGGGGACACCGGGGAGCTGTTTTTT. It specifies CATPGFRTGDTGELFF.

This clonotype has just a few counts. The chain combines TRBV7-2 with TRBJ2-3; either TRBD1 or TRBD2 may fit D (6 bases each). Germline V gene lookup returns CDR1 SGHTA and CDR2 FQGNSA. The CDR3 runs to 13 residues. With 5 bases removed from V and 4 bases from J, the gap between germline ends came to 10 bases. CDR3 nucleotide sequence: TGTGCCAGCAGCATAGGGGGGCCAGATACGCAGTATTTT. As protein: CASSIGGPDTQYF.

The V gene is TRBV10-3, the J gene TRBJ2-3, with unresolved D. In germline, CDR1 is ENHRY, CDR2 SYGVKD. Trimming shortened V by 5 bases and J by 0 bases, and 3 bases separated the two germline ends. The CDR3 consists of 12 residues. The CDR3 nucleotides are TGTGCCATCAGTCGAAGCACAGATACGCAGTATTTT. Amino acid sequence: CAISRSTDTQYF.

This chain joins TRBV9 and TRBJ1-3, with D hard to call. The length of the CDR3 is 14 residues. V was pared by 4 bases and J by 0 bases, with 8 bases between. Germline V gene sequence: CDR1 SGDLS, CDR2 YYNGEE. The CDR3 loop is CASSLDDSGNTIYF. The CDR3 coding sequence is TGTGCCAGCAGCCTGGACGACTCTGGAAACACCATATATTTT.

V usage is TRBV11-3 and J usage is TRBJ2-1; D could derive from TRBD1 or TRBD2 (6 bases each). Trimming cost V 0 bases and J 8 bases, with 17 bases left between them. CDR1 and CDR2 from the germline V gene are SGHNT and YENEEA. This CDR3 is built from 16 residues. The CDR3 region is CASSLDGGGIRDEQFF. In nucleotides, the CDR3 is TGTGCCAGCAGCTTAGATGGAGGGGGGATCAGGGATGAGCAGTTCTTC.

The V gene is TRBV27, the J gene TRBJ2-7; D ambiguous. This CDR3 spans 14 amino acids. Germline V gene lookup returns CDR1 MNHEY and CDR2 SMNVEV (reference sequence). Trimming stripped 5 bases from V and 2 bases from J, with 13 bases between. The CDR3 DNA reads as TGTGCCAGCAGTCCCCCTGACCGGACCTACGAGCAGTACTTC. Translated, it gives CASSPPDRTYEQYF.

The chain employs TRBV30 and TRBJ2-3; D is ambiguous. Trimming removed 2 bases from V and 3 bases from J, with 6 bases in between. The CDR3 runs 12 residues. CDR1 and CDR2 (germline): GTSNPN, SVGIG (reference sequence). CDR3 nucleotides: TGTGCCTGGAGTTATGGGACAGATACGCAGTATTTT. Its protein product is CAWSYGTDTQYF.

Points on this clonotype: One end of the junction fails to match germline, which may point to a read error. The chain carries TRBV5-1 and TRBJ2-1; 9 positions match TRBD2. The germline V gene has CDR1 SGHRS and CDR2 YFSETQ. This CDR3 is 15 amino acids long. The CDR3 bases are TGCGCCAGCAGCCCTGCGGCGGGGGGGCGAAATGTGCAGTTCTTC. Translating gives CASSPAAGGRNVQFF.

V is TRBV15 and J is TRBJ1-1; D not resolved. The CDR3 length is 13 residues. Trimming shortened V by 2 bases and J by 5 bases, and 9 bases separated the two germline ends. Per the germline V gene, CDR1 is LNHNV and CDR2 is YYDKDF (reference sequence). The CDR3 reads CATSRNGRTEAFF. In nucleotides, the CDR3 is TGTGCCACCAGCAGAAATGGGCGGACTGAAGCTTTCTTT.

The gene calls are TRBV10-3 and TRBJ1-2, with D tentatively TRBD1 (6 bases). Germline V gene lookup returns CDR1 ENHRY and CDR2 SYGVKD. The CDR3 has 12 residues. The germline V and J ends were trimmed by 7 bases and 6 bases, with 12 bases remaining between them. The CDR3 sequence: CAIMEAGDGYTF. DNA for the CDR3: TGTGCCATCATGGAGGCAGGGGATGGCTACACCTTC.

This clonotype was counted ten times or more. CDR3 region: CSATEQETQYF. DNA of the CDR3: TGCAGCGCCACCGAACAAGAGACCCAGTACTTC. The gene calls are TRBV29-1 and TRBJ2-5; D gene uncertain. Germline V CDR1 and CDR2: SQVTM, ANQGSEA. Trimming stripped 7 bases from V and 2 bases from J, with 8 bases between. This CDR3 is built from 11 residues.

This clonotype was counted many times. The J gene is TRBJ1-1, the V gene TRBV7-9; D might be TRBD1 (5 bases). V lost 5 bases, J lost 4 bases, and 11 bases lay in between. The germline CDR1 and CDR2 sequences are SEHNR and FQNEAQ (reference sequence). The CDR3 spans 13 residues. The CDR3 bases are TGTGCCAGCAGCCCCCTGGGGGGCACTGAAGCTTTCTTT. Translation: CASSPLGGTEAFF.

This clonotype was picked up a small number of times. This chain joins TRBV7-9 and TRBJ1-4; TRBD1 might be the D (5 bases). From germline, CDR1 is SEHNR and CDR2 FQNEAQ (reference sequence). The CDR3 sequence is 15 residues long. Trimming removed 1 base from V and 3 bases from J, with 9 bases in between. CDR3 in DNA: TGTGCCAGCAGCTTAGTCGCAGGGCCTAATGAAAAACTGTTTTTT. Translation: CASSLVAGPNEKLFF.

The V gene is TRBV27, the J gene TRBJ2-3; 9 nucleotides align to TRBD2. V shed 2 bases and J 0 bases; nucleotides not matched to a gene: 6. The CDR3 runs 17 residues. Looked up from germline, CDR1 is MNHEY and CDR2 is SMNVEV (reference sequence). The CDR3: CASSLRVAGVSTDTQYF. The CDR3 DNA reads TGTGCCAGCAGTTTAAGGGTAGCGGGGGTTAGCACAGATACGCAGTATTTT.

This clonotype came up a few times. The chain joins TRBV28 to TRBJ1-2; 9 bases are a match to TRBD1. This CDR3 region has 15 residues. After removal of 5 bases from V and 8 bases from J, the junction contained 12 bases not matched to a gene. CDR1 and CDR2 from the germline V gene are MDHEN and SYDVKM. CDR3 loop: CASSRSRDRARGYTF. DNA of the CDR3: TGTGCCAGCAGTCGATCCCGGGACAGGGCACGCGGCTACACCTTC.

This clonotype appeared once. This chain uses TRBV20-1 with TRBJ2-3; 9 bases are a match to TRBD2. The J segment lost 2 bases and the V segment lost 3 bases, leaving 9 bases of the junction unmatched. The CDR3 is 16 residues long. Germline V lookup: CDR1 DFQATT, CDR2 SNEGSKA (reference sequence). The CDR3 nucleotides read TGCAGTGCTAGTTTACTCTTAGCGGGAGACACAGATACGCAGTATTTT. Residues: CSASLLLAGDTDTQYF.

This clonotype occurred many times. This chain joins TRBV10-3 and TRBJ2-1, with 8 positions matching TRBD2. Looked up from germline, CDR1 is ENHRY and CDR2 is SYGVKD. With 3 bases clipped from V and 0 bases from J, the junction kept 4 bases outside the gene matches. The CDR3 has 16 residues. In DNA, the CDR3 is TGTGCCATCAGTGATAACGGGGGGGCCTCCTACAATGAGCAGTTCTTC. Amino acid sequence: CAISDNGGASYNEQFF.

Ten or more counts support this clonotype. This chain uses TRBV12-3 or TRBV12-4 with TRBJ1-2; no reliable D call. This CDR3 has 12 residues. Trimming left V 5 bases short and J 1 base short, with 5 bases between. This CDR3 is CASSPGNYGYTF. CDR3 bases: TGTGCCAGCAGTCCCGGTAACTATGGCTACACCTTC.

This clonotype occurred a few times. The genes are TRBV7-9 and TRBJ2-7; D gene unclear. V lost 1 base and J 2 bases, leaving 6 bases between the germline ends. Germline lookup yields CDR1 SEHNR and CDR2 FQNEAQ (reference sequence). The CDR3 has 13 residues. CDR3: CASSLDHPYEQYF. DNA of the CDR3: TGTGCCAGCAGCTTAGATCACCCCTACGAGCAGTACTTC.

The rearrangement uses TRBV20-1 and TRBJ2-1, with D unresolved. This CDR3 contains 14 residues. With 3 bases removed from V and 10 bases from J, the gap between germline ends came to 19 bases. Germline CDR1 reads DFQATT; CDR2 reads SNEGSKA (reference sequence). The CDR3 DNA reads TGCAGTGCTAGCAGTCCTCGAACCCCTTACGAGCAGTTCTTC. Amino acids: CSASSPRTPYEQFF.